The 26 T cell receptor beta chains reported below all come from one sample, sequenced in a study of shared clonotypes between healthy human individuals. Only in-frame clones appear in the TCRdb table, and some are missing; sequencing was by immunoSEQ multiplex PCR. The sample shows hundreds of thousands of clones, roughly 80% of them seen only once. The specimen was PBMCs. Receptor source: a middle-aged woman in good health. Some clones in this sample may be carry-over from other donors' samples.

The chain joins TRBV5-6 to TRBJ2-3; 8 nucleotides match TRBD2. The CDR3 runs to 16 residues. Unmatched junction bases numbered 10, after V lost 2 bases and J lost 5 bases. Germline-derived CDR1 and CDR2 are SGHDT and YYEEEE. CDR3 in amino acids: CASSFGELAGGDTQYF. In DNA, the CDR3 is TGTGCCAGCAGCTTTGGTGAGCTAGCGGGCGGAGATACGCAGTATTTT.

The chain uses TRBV18 and TRBJ1-5, with 7 nucleotides matching TRBD1. This CDR3 region has 16 residues. The V and J ends lost 1 base and 3 bases, in that order; junction bases with no gene match: 6. Germline CDR1 and CDR2: KGHSH and LQKENI. CDR3: CASSPRAGGDNQPQHF. The CDR3 DNA is TGTGCCAGCTCACCACGGGCAGGGGGTGACAATCAGCCCCAGCATTTT.

This sequence joins TRBV18 and TRBJ1-2, with TRBD1 matching 7 bases. The ends lost 3 bases at V and 3 bases at J; junction bases unmatched: 4. This CDR3 has 14 residues. CDR1 and CDR2 from the germline V gene are KGHSH and LQKENI. The CDR3 DNA follows: TGTGCCAGCTCACCGGGGGACAGCTACTATGGCTACACCTTC. This sequence encodes CASSPGDSYYGYTF.

This chain links TRBV29-1 with TRBJ2-5; D is uncertain. The better agreement between TRBJ2-7 and the DNA end casts doubt on the J call. From germline, CDR1 is SQVTM and CDR2 ANQGSEA. CDR3 length equals 13 residues. The CDR3 protein is CSVELGSSYEQYF. In nucleotides, the CDR3 is TGCAGCGTTGAATTGGGCAGCAGCTACGAGCAGTACTTC.

This clone was seen a handful of times. This chain connects TRBV2 to TRBJ1-2; a possible D gene is TRBD1 (5 bases). The V and J ends lost 6 bases and 4 bases respectively, with 12 bases between them. In germline, CDR1 is SNHLY, CDR2 FYNNEI. The CDR3 length is 13 residues. The CDR3 region is CASRVDRLYGYTF. The CDR3 region has the DNA TGTGCCAGCAGGGTAGACAGACTCTATGGCTACACCTTC.

The V gene is TRBV6-5, the J gene TRBJ2-1; D gene uncertain. The CDR3 runs to 14 residues. Germline assignment: CDR1 MNHEY and CDR2 SVGAGI. With 0 bases removed from V and 0 bases from J, the gap between germline ends came to 3 bases. The CDR3 protein is CASSYSSSYNEQFF. The DNA of the CDR3 is TGTGCCAGCAGTTACTCTAGCTCCTACAATGAGCAGTTCTTC.

The genes are TRBV20-1 and TRBJ1-1; no clear D. V lost 4 bases and J lost 1, with 4 bases in between. The CDR3 runs 11 residues. Germline CDR1 and CDR2: DFQATT and SNEGSKA (reference sequence). The CDR3 protein is CSANGNTEAFF. The CDR3 nucleotides read TGCAGTGCTAACGGGAACACTGAAGCTTTCTTT.

This rearrangement joins TRBV5-4 to TRBJ2-3, with a tentative D call TRBD2 (6 bases). The CDR3 totals 16 residues. Trimming removed 4 bases at V and 4 bases at J, with 19 bases between. CDR1 and CDR2 from the germline V gene are SGHNT and YYREEE (reference sequence). CDR3 in amino acids: CASSPREFSSPDTQYF. The CDR3 nucleotides read TGTGCCAGCAGCCCCCGGGAGTTTTCTTCACCAGATACGCAGTATTTT.

Only a few counts were recorded for this clone. Here the CDR3 reads CASNRASSWTEAFF. The CDR3 DNA is TGTGCCAGTAATCGGGCCTCGTCATGGACTGAAGCTTTCTTT. The rearrangement uses TRBV28 and TRBJ1-1; no definite D call. The CDR3 loop spans 14 amino acids. Germline V CDR1 and CDR2: MDHEN, SYDVKM. V lost 9 bases to trimming and J lost 5 bases, with 19 bases between them.

This clone showed up just a few times. The sample contains more than one DNA sequence encoding this CDR3. The rearrangement joins TRBV7-9 to TRBJ1-2; TRBD1 matches at 7 bases. Germline loops: CDR1 SEHNR, CDR2 FQNEAQ (reference sequence). Losses at the gene ends were 1 base for V and 2 bases for J; bases not matched to a gene: 4. CDR3 length: 15 residues. This CDR3 reads CASSLGTGANYGYTF. For the CDR3, the DNA is TGTGCCAGCAGCTTAGGGACAGGCGCGAACTATGGCTACACCTTC.

The CDR3 here is CASSLSAGNANTGELFF. CDR3 bases: TGTGCCAGCAGCCTCTCGGCGGGTAACGCGAACACCGGGGAGCTGTTTTTT. This chain joins TRBV11-2 and TRBJ2-2, with TRBD2 as a possible D gene (5 bases). Germline lookup yields CDR1 SGHAT and CDR2 FQNNGV. This CDR3 has 17 amino acids. Deletions cut 5 bases from V and 0 bases from J, with 16 bases between.

The V call is TRBV18, the J call TRBJ2-1; 8 nucleotides align to TRBD2. Germline V gene data show CDR1 as KGHSH and CDR2 as LQKENI. The CDR3 covers 16 residues. Trimming removed 0 bases from V and 6 bases from J; junction bases left unmatched: 7. CDR3 in DNA: TGTGCCAGCTCACCACCCGGGGGGGGGTTAATCAATGAGCAGTTCTTC. This translates into CASSPPGGGLINEQFF.

The genes are TRBV7-9 and TRBJ2-3, with D perhaps TRBD1 or TRBD2 (5 bases each). The germline V gene encodes CDR1 SEHNR and CDR2 FQNEAQ (reference sequence). V lost 2 bases and J 3 bases, leaving 15 bases between the germline ends. The CDR3 loop spans 16 amino acids. CDR3 residues: CASSLSGAPATDTQYF. The CDR3 DNA follows: TGTGCCAGCAGCTTATCCGGGGCCCCAGCGACAGATACGCAGTATTTT.

J is TRBJ2-3 and V is TRBV10-3; the D is unclear. Trimming shortened V by 4 bases and J by 6 bases, and 8 bases separated the two germline ends. CDR1 is ENHRY and CDR2 is SYGVKD in the germline V gene. The CDR3 length is 12 residues. The CDR3 coding sequence is TGTGCCATCAGTGCCCAGGAGGATACGCAGTATTTT. Its protein is CAISAQEDTQYF.

The V and J genes are TRBV2 and TRBJ1-5; no reliable D call. Germline CDR1 is SNHLY and CDR2 is FYNNEI. Trimming left V 5 bases short and J 3 bases short, with 8 bases between. This CDR3 has 13 residues. The CDR3 DNA reads as TGTGCCAGCAGTATTTCAGTCAATCAGCCCCAGCATTTT. This translates into CASSISVNQPQHF.

This clone occurred a few times. V usage is TRBV6-1 and J usage is TRBJ2-3; maybe TRBD2 (6 bases). CDR1 is MNHNS, CDR2 SASEGT, per germline. CDR3 size: 14 residues. With 4 bases removed from V and 3 bases from J, the gap between germline ends came to 11 bases. In DNA, the CDR3 is TGTGCCAGCAGTGGGGACTGGAGAACAGATACGCAGTATTTT. Amino acid sequence: CASSGDWRTDTQYF.

The V and J genes are TRBV27 and TRBJ1-2; TRBD1 aligns across 10 bases. Germline V gives CDR1 MNHEY, CDR2 SMNVEV (reference sequence). CDR3 length equals 16 residues. The J segment lost 4 bases and the V segment lost 0 bases, leaving 5 bases of the junction unmatched. CDR3 in DNA: TGTGCCAGCAGTTTATCCGGGACAGGGGTAATCTATGGCTACACCTTC. It translates to CASSLSGTGVIYGYTF.

The gene calls are TRBV5-6 and TRBJ1-2; TRBD1 might be the D (5 bases). The CDR3 length is 14 residues. The V end lost 1 base, the J end lost 3 bases, and 10 bases lay between the germline ends. Germline V gene sequence: CDR1 SGHDT, CDR2 YYEEEE. The DNA of the CDR3 is TGTGCCAGCAGCTTGCAGGGAGTGGACTATGGCTACACCTTC. It yields the protein CASSLQGVDYGYTF.

This chain connects TRBV30 to TRBJ2-1; no reliable D call. V lost 5 bases to trimming and J lost 10 bases, with 12 bases between them. In germline, CDR1 is GTSNPN, CDR2 SVGIG (reference sequence). This CDR3 is 11 amino acids long. CDR3 in DNA: TGTGCCTGGCATCATTCGGGCGAGCAGTTCTTC. It encodes CAWHHSGEQFF.

The rearrangement uses TRBV29-1 and TRBJ2-3; 8 bases are shared with TRBD1. Germline loops: CDR1 SQVTM, CDR2 ANQGSEA. This CDR3 is built from 11 residues. Trimming removed 6 bases from V and 11 bases from J; junction bases left unmatched: 7. The CDR3 region is CSVDRAFGQYF. The CDR3 coding sequence is TGCAGCGTGGACAGGGCGTTTGGGCAGTATTTT.

In the case of this clone: Just one base apart from a much larger clone, this may be a read error. Other DNA sequences in the same sample also yield this CDR3. CDR3 amino acids: CAISTGNTEAFF. In DNA form, the CDR3 reads TGTGCCATCAGCACTGGGAACACTGAGGCTTTCTTT. The V gene is TRBV10-3, the J gene TRBJ1-1; no definite D call. Per germline, CDR1 ENHRY and CDR2 SYGVKD. CDR3 length: 12 amino acids.

A remark on this clone: A much larger clone differs by one base, so this may be a read error. The V gene is TRBV6-1, the J gene TRBJ2-7; 10 bases line up with TRBD2. Trimming cost V 2 bases and J 0 bases; bases outside gene matches: 1. This CDR3 contains 15 residues. Per the germline V gene, CDR1 is MNHNS and CDR2 is SASEGT. This CDR3 reads CASSEIAGGSYEQYF. The CDR3 DNA reads as TGTGCCAGCAGTGAAATAGCGGGAGGCTCCTACGAGCAGTACTTC.

V is TRBV28 and J is TRBJ1-5; D ambiguous. Trimming took 5 bases from V and 2 from J, leaving 22 bases between them. The length of the CDR3 is 18 residues. The germline CDR1 and CDR2 sequences are MDHEN and SYDVKM. CDR3 region: CASSPTRPPPPGNQPQHF. CDR3 in DNA: TGTGCCAGCAGTCCAACCCGGCCCCCGCCGCCGGGCAATCAGCCCCAGCATTTT.

This chain joins TRBV15 and TRBJ2-1, with TRBD2 matching over 9 bases. J gave up 4 bases and V 0 bases, and 1 base lay outside the gene matches. CDR1 and CDR2 from the germline V gene are LNHNV and YYDKDF (reference sequence). The CDR3 extends over 15 amino acids. The CDR3 DNA reads TGTGCCACCAGCAGAGAGGCGGGAGGGTACAATGAGCAGTTCTTC. It specifies CATSREAGGYNEQFF.

This clone was seen repeatedly, ten times or more. The sample contains more than one DNA sequence encoding this CDR3. This chain connects TRBV7-2 to TRBJ2-2; 7 nucleotides line up with TRBD1. The trim removed 3 bases at V and 4 bases at J, leaving 2 bases unmatched. The length of the CDR3 is 14 residues. The germline V gene has CDR1 SGHTA and CDR2 FQGNSA. CDR3: CASSFNRGTGELFF. CDR3 in DNA: TGTGCCAGCAGCTTTAACAGGGGCACCGGGGAGCTGTTTTTT. Filled out from reference TRBV7-2 and TRBJ2-2, the complete variable domain reads GAGVSQSPSNKVTEKGKDVELRCDPISGHTALYWYRQSLGQGLEFLIYFQGNSAPDKSGLPSDRFSAERTGGSVSTLTIQRTQQEDSAVYLCASSFNRGTGELFFGEGSRLTVL.

The genes are TRBV5-1 and TRBJ2-5; the D call may be TRBD1 or TRBD2 (5 bases each). With 4 bases removed from V and 11 bases from J, the gap between germline ends came to 15 bases. This CDR3 is built from 12 residues. The V gene's germline CDR1 is SGHRS and CDR2 YFSETQ. The CDR3 reads CASSLGPKEQYF. The CDR3 nucleotides read TGCGCCAGCAGCCTGGGACCTAAGGAGCAGTACTTC.